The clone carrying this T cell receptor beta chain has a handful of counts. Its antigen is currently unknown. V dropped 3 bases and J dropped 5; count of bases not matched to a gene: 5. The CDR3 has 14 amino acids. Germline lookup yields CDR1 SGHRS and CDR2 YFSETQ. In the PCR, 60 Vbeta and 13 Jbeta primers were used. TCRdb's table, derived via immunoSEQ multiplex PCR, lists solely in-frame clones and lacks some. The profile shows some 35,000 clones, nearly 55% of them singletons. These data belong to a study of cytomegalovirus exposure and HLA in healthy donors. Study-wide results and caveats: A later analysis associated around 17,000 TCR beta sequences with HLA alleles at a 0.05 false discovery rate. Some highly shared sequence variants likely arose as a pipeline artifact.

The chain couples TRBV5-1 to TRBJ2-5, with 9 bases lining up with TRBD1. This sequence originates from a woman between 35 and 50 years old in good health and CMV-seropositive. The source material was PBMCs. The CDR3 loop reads CASSWGTGWETQYF. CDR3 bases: TGCGCCAGCAGCTGGGGGACAGGGTGGGAGACCCAGTACTTC.